This T cell receptor beta chain was found in a study of blood T cell repertoires in COVID-19. Everyone who took part was roughly 18 to 95 years old, and they came from 24 US areas. CDR1 SGHRS and CDR2 YFSETQ come from the germline V gene. V lost 7 bases to trimming and J lost 6 bases; unmatched junction nucleotides: 10. CDR3 length: 15 residues. This clone appeared a few times. This table comes from immunoSEQ multiplex PCR, and its TCRdb copy is limited to in-frame clones, with some not included. The sample carries fewer than 400,000 clones, around 90% recorded once. The receptor comes from a man between 60 and 70 years old who had recovered from COVID-19. The rearrangement uses TRBV5-1 and TRBJ2-2; TRBD2 agrees at 9 bases. The source material was PBMCs or T cells enriched from blood (not recorded which). CDR3 nucleotide sequence: TGCGCCAGCCGGCGGGGGGGTAATCCTCCCGGGGAGCTGTTTTTT. Translation: CASRRGGNPPGELFF. Full variable domain (missing parts from reference TRBV5-1 and TRBJ2-2): KAGVTQTPRYLIKTRGQQVTLSCSPISGHRSVSWYQQTPGQGLQFLFEYFSETQRNKGNFPGRFSGRQFSNSRSEMNVSTLELGDSALYLCASRRGGNPPGELFFGEGSRLTVL.